The sequence of this T cell receptor beta chain was determined in a study of cytomegalovirus exposure and HLA in healthy donors. Study findings and constraints: The study put under 200 TCR beta chains on its list as cytomegalovirus-associated. According to reports, the classifier identified cytomegalovirus status with high specificity and sensitivity. Through in vitro validation, three CMV-associated chains were shown to be specific for CMV antigens.

Separate from the approximately 700-subject first cohort was the approximately 120-subject validation cohort, to which the donors belonged. Comment on this clone: Antigen unknown.

The CDR3 spans 13 residues. Deletions cut 7 bases from V and 1 base from J, with 9 bases between. Germline CDR1 is SNHLY and CDR2 is FYNNEI. Some clones are missing from TCRdb's copy, which holds only in-frame ones; the method was immunoSEQ multiplex PCR. The top ten clones hold 1.6% of a sample with some 80,000 clones, 95% to 97% of them seen once. The J gene is TRBJ2-3, the V gene TRBV2, with D tentatively TRBD2 (6 bases). This receptor was identified in a man younger than 35 in good health and CMV-seropositive. Sequenced: PBMCs. In nucleotides, the CDR3 is TGTGCCAGCAATGCGGGGCGCACAGATACGCAGTATTTT. Protein product: CASNAGRTDTQYF.